This T cell receptor (beta chain) was sequenced during a study of a mutant IDH1 vaccine in newly diagnosed glioma. Background on the study: Patients' prior therapy spanned radiotherapy, temozolomide, or both; most underwent both.

TCRdb keeps only in-frame clones here, not all; method: immunoSEQ multiplex PCR. The table has around 18,000 clones, nearly 97% seen once; the top ten hold 3.6%. Trimming removed 7 bases at V and 3 bases at J, with 12 bases between. The CDR3 totals 13 residues. Looked up from germline, CDR1 is ENHRY and CDR2 is SYGVKD. Documented time point: baseline, week 1 (first vaccination visit). Treatment meaning: pre-vaccination baseline after standard-of-care therapy. New IDH1-mutant, ATRX-lost WHO grade 3 or 4 astrocytomas occurred in donors. This clonotype was obtained from a woman between 18 and 29 years old with glioma. Some clones in this sample may be carry-over from other donors' samples. The sample in question was peripheral blood mononuclear cells (PBMCs), obtained from a glioma patient treated with radiotherapy, temozolomide or both. V is TRBV10-3 and J is TRBJ1-1, with a tentative D call TRBD1 (6 bases). CDR3 sequence reads: CAITGEMYTEAFF. CDR3 sequence (DNA): TGTGCCATCACAGGGGAGATGTACACTGAAGCTTTCTTT.